One sample yielded the 20 T cell receptor beta chains listed below, sequenced in a study of blood T cell repertoires in COVID-19. Generated by immunoSEQ multiplex PCR, the TCRdb table keeps only in-frame clones and is missing some. The table has under 250,000 clones, around 80% seen once; the top ten hold roughly 10%. The material sequenced was peripheral blood. These TCRs come from a man aged 45-65 years with active or convalescent COVID-19.

V usage is TRBV6-2 or TRBV6-3 and J usage is TRBJ2-3; 9 bases fit TRBD2. Per the germline V gene, CDR1 is MNHEY and CDR2 is SVGEGT. V lost 0 bases and J lost 1; bases outside the gene matches: 5. The CDR3 spans 17 residues. The CDR3 DNA reads as TGTGCCAGCAGTTACTCGAGGTGGACTAGCGGCACAGATACGCAGTATTTT. Translating gives CASSYSRWTSGTDTQYF.

The CDR3 is CASSIFPGQGGDSPLHF. The DNA of the CDR3 is TGTGCCAGTAGTATATTCCCGGGACAGGGAGGGGATTCACCCCTCCACTTT. The chain combines TRBV19 with TRBJ1-6; TRBD1 agrees at 9 bases. CDR1 LNHDA and CDR2 SQIVND come from the germline V gene (reference sequence). V lost 2 bases, J lost 8 bases, and 10 bases stayed unmatched. The CDR3 has 17 amino acids.

The J gene is TRBJ2-2, the V gene TRBV10-3; D is uncertain. The CDR3 consists of 15 residues. Germline values: CDR1 ENHRY, CDR2 SYGVKD. Trimming removed 8 bases from V and 6 bases from J, with 19 bases in between. For the CDR3, the DNA is TGTGCCATCTCTGTGACTTCTCCCTCCCCCGGGGAGCTGTTTTTT. Translation: CAISVTSPSPGELFF.

This chain uses TRBV5-6 with TRBJ1-6; no reliable D call. Germline CDR1 SGHDT, CDR2 YYEEEE. The V gene lost 2 bases and the J gene lost 5 bases, with 8 bases spanning the gap. The CDR3 contains 14 residues. CDR3 loop: CASSFWSHNSPLHF. In nucleotides, the CDR3 is TGTGCCAGCAGCTTTTGGAGTCATAATTCACCCCTCCACTTT.

The chain joins TRBV4-2 to TRBJ2-1, with 11 bases that match TRBD2. The J segment lost 5 bases and the V segment lost 4 bases, leaving 7 bases of the junction unmatched. Germline lookup yields CDR1 LGHNA and CDR2 YNFKEQ. The CDR3 runs to 16 residues. CDR3 in DNA: TGTGCCAGCAGCCGCACTAGCGGGGGTAGGAACAATGAGCAGTTCTTC. This sequence encodes CASSRTSGGRNNEQFF.

V usage is TRBV5-4 and J usage is TRBJ2-5; 8 positions agree with TRBD2. This CDR3 is 15 amino acids long. Germline values: CDR1 SGHNT, CDR2 YYREEE (reference sequence). Trimming removed 0 bases from V and 1 base from J; junction bases left unmatched: 2. The CDR3 bases are TGTGCCAGCAGCTTGGAGCGGGGGAGCCAAGAGACCCAGTACTTC. This encodes CASSLERGSQETQYF.

This clone was counted a few times. The chain carries TRBV3-1 (or the pseudogene TRBV3-2) and TRBJ2-5; no clear D gene. Germline V CDR1 and CDR2: LGHDT, YNNKEL (reference sequence). V dropped 5 bases and J dropped 5 bases, with 9 bases sitting between them. CDR3 length equals 12 residues. Here the CDR3 DNA reads TGTGCCAGCAGCTCTACCGGGGAGACCCAGTACTTC. Translated, it gives CASSSTGETQYF.

V and J are TRBV11-2 and TRBJ2-7; the match to TRBD2 covers 11 bases. Germline-derived CDR1 and CDR2 are SGHAT and FQNNGV. The CDR3 consists of 15 residues. Trimming at V came to 5 bases and at J to 4 bases, leaving 7 bases not matched to a gene. DNA of the CDR3: TGTGCCAGCAGCGGCGGGGTAGCGGGGGGGTACGAGCAGTACGTC. This translates into CASSGGVAGGYEQYV.

J is TRBJ2-1 and V is TRBV7-3; perhaps TRBD2 as D (6 bases). The ends were cut back, 4 bases at V and 4 bases at J, with 14 bases in the middle. From germline, CDR1 is SGHTA and CDR2 FQGTGA. The CDR3 contains 15 residues. The CDR3, as DNA: TGTGCCAGCAGCTCCGACCCCGGGGGTTACAATGAGCAGTTCTTC. Translation gives CASSSDPGGYNEQFF.

This clone was seen only once. This CDR3 reads CASTGQGAEAFF. In nucleotides, the CDR3 is TGTGCCAGCACGGGACAGGGGGCTGAAGCTTTCTTT. The chain couples TRBV28 to TRBJ1-1; the match to TRBD1 covers 11 bases. Germline loops: CDR1 MDHEN, CDR2 SYDVKM. The J segment lost 6 bases and the V segment lost 7 bases, leaving 1 base of the junction unmatched. The CDR3 covers 12 residues.

V usage is TRBV4-1 and J usage is TRBJ2-1; 12 bases are a match to TRBD1. J was trimmed by 0 bases and V by 4 bases; bases with no gene match: 4. The CDR3 spans 17 residues. Germline lookup yields CDR1 MGHRA and CDR2 YSYEKL. The CDR3, as DNA: TGCGCCAGCAGCCGGCGGGGACAGGGGGCCTCCTACAATGAGCAGTTCTTC. It translates to CASSRRGQGASYNEQFF.

This clone was recorded a few times. This rearrangement joins TRBV30 to TRBJ2-5; D is possibly TRBD1 (5 bases). The CDR3 loop spans 13 amino acids. Germline V lookup: CDR1 GTSNPN, CDR2 SVGIG (reference sequence). Between the trimmed V and J ends, which lost 1 base and 7 bases, there was a span of 13 bases. CDR3 DNA: TGTGCCTGGAGTGAAGGACACGCTATGACCCAGTACTTC. The encoded protein is CAWSEGHAMTQYF.

The chain employs TRBV5-1 and TRBJ1-5, with D maybe TRBD1 (5 bases). The V gene lost 1 base and the J gene lost 4 bases, with 9 bases spanning the gap. CDR1 SGHRS and CDR2 YFSETQ come from the germline V gene. The CDR3 contains 14 residues. The CDR3 nucleotides read TGCGCCAGCAGCTTGAGCGCAGGGAATCAGCCCCAGCATTTT. Translation gives CASSLSAGNQPQHF.

The chain combines TRBV12-3 or TRBV12-4 with TRBJ2-7; D not certain. Deletions cut 3 bases from V and 11 bases from J, with 17 bases between. The CDR3 totals 13 residues. Here the CDR3 reads CASSFSQVGTKYV. DNA for the CDR3: TGTGCCAGCAGTTTCTCGCAGGTAGGAACCAAGTACGTC.

The CDR3 nucleotides are TGTGCCAGCAGCTTAGCTGGCCGCGGAAGCGAGCAGTACTTC. Translated: CASSLAGRGSEQYF. V is TRBV7-2 and J is TRBJ2-7; D is unresolved. V lost 0 bases to trimming and J lost 6 bases, with 12 bases between them. Germline CDR1 is SGHTA and CDR2 is FQGNSA. CDR3 length equals 14 residues.

This chain uses TRBV4-1 with TRBJ1-6; 10 nucleotides match TRBD1. The CDR3 runs to 18 residues. V gave up 1 base and J gave up 5 bases; unmatched junction bases: 8. Germline V CDR1 and CDR2: MGHRA, YSYEKL. The CDR3 nucleotides read TGCGCCAGCAGCCAAGGGAATGTCGGACAGGGGGATAATTCACCCCTCCACTTT. Amino acid sequence: CASSQGNVGQGDNSPLHF.

The chain uses TRBV7-2 and TRBJ1-1; D not certain. Trimming cost V 2 bases and J 1 base, with 5 bases left between them. Germline CDR1 SGHTA, CDR2 FQGNSA. The CDR3 is 13 residues long. CDR3 DNA: TGTGCCAGCAGCTTACTGAGGAACACTGAAGCTTTCTTT. Translated, it gives CASSLLRNTEAFF.

V is TRBV7-2 and J is TRBJ2-3, with 7 bases lining up with TRBD2. This CDR3 spans 15 amino acids. CDR1 is SGHTA, CDR2 FQGNSA, per germline. J gave up 2 bases and V 2 bases, and 4 bases lay outside the gene matches. CDR3 amino acids: CASSLLTSNTDTQYF. DNA for the CDR3: TGTGCCAGCAGCTTATTGACTAGCAACACAGATACGCAGTATTTT.

The rearrangement links TRBV6-2 or TRBV6-3 to TRBJ2-1; TRBD2 agrees at 11 bases. The CDR3 is 16 residues long. Trimming at V came to 6 bases and at J to 3 bases, leaving 7 bases not matched to a gene. Germline CDR1 reads MNHEY; CDR2 reads SVGEGT. The CDR3 loop is CASSKALAGVYNEQFF. The DNA for the CDR3 is TGTGCCAGCAGCAAGGCACTAGCGGGGGTCTACAATGAGCAGTTCTTC.

V and J are TRBV4-3 and TRBJ1-4; D might be TRBD1 (6 bases). V was cut by 1 base and J by 4 bases, with 10 bases left in between. The germline CDR1 and CDR2 sequences are LGHNA and YSLEER. This CDR3 spans 15 amino acids. Written as DNA, the CDR3 is TGCGCCAGCAGCCAAGGCCCAGGGGATAATGAAAAACTGTTTTTT. As protein: CASSQGPGDNEKLFF.